This T cell receptor beta chain was sequenced for a study of CD8 T cells in ankylosing spondylitis. The CDR3 is made up of 16 amino acids. The V and J ends lost 4 bases and 6 bases, in that order; junction bases with no gene match: 13. Looked up from germline, CDR1 is SQVTM and CDR2 is ANQGSEA. It was by quantitative 5'-RACE with molecular barcodes that TCR beta libraries were made. Each CDR3 protein gets one entry after TCRdb re-called the 5' RACE reads with MiXCR. The sample consists of 250,000 to 300,000 distinct CDR3 sequences, around 18% of them appearing once. General observations from the study: Ankylosing spondylitis blood seemed to carry a telltale TCR beta motif made of under 10 highly homologous variants.

This clonotype has just a few counts. Its matching antigen is unknown. The sequencing sample was made of blood, either unsorted or a sorted T cell fraction (not recorded which). The receptor was derived from a male donor with ankylosing spondylitis or in good health (not recorded which). The V gene is TRBV29-1, the J gene TRBJ2-1; 9 positions agree with TRBD2. The CDR3 sequence is CSVGASGILGPNEQFF. The CDR3 coding sequence is TGCAGCGTTGGTGCTAGCGGGATCCTTGGCCCCAATGAGCAGTTCTTC.